Listed below are T cell receptor beta chains from one sample, sequenced in a study of blood T cell repertoires in COVID-19. Method: immunoSEQ multiplex PCR; TCRdb's copy keeps in-frame clones and lacks some. The sample yields under 200,000 clones, 88% seen once. Sequencing input: peripheral blood. These receptors were obtained from a man aged 18-30 years with active or convalescent COVID-19. CDR3s include the opening cysteine and the closing phenylalanine or tryptophan.

cdr3_aa	v_call	j_call
CASSPGDRSLEKLFF	TRBV28	TRBJ1-4
CASSVADQETQYF	TRBV9	TRBJ2-5
CASSYASWEKLFF	TRBV6-6	TRBJ1-4
CASSFTGTANTGELFF	TRBV7-2	TRBJ2-2
CASSFSQGTEAFF	TRBV12-3/TRBV12-4	TRBJ1-1
CASSTTPGLPPSEQYF	TRBV9	TRBJ2-7
CASRTTANTEAFF	TRBV6-5	TRBJ1-1
CASSLDRLAGYLEQFF	TRBV5-4	TRBJ2-1
CASSPRLTGGGSGANVLTF	TRBV5-1	TRBJ2-6
CASSSNTYEQYF	TRBV5-8	TRBJ2-7